Shown below are 19 T cell receptor beta chains from a single sample sequenced in a study of OX40 agonist ivuxolimab in advanced cancers. Here immunoSEQ multiplex PCR was the method, and the copy in TCRdb shows in-frame clones only, minus some. The sample includes 40,000 to 60,000 clones, 88% seen only once; the top ten take roughly 3.4%. The sample in question was CD4+ or CD8+ T cells sorted from blood, obtained in a trial of the OX40 agonist ivuxolimab. The receptors originated from an adult with an advanced solid tumor such as melanoma, head and neck, liver or kidney cancer.

The chain recombines TRBV29-1 with TRBJ2-1; TRBD2 matches 14 bases. This CDR3 comprises 15 residues. CDR1 and CDR2 from the germline V gene are SQVTM and ANQGSEA. J gave up 7 bases and V 3 bases, and 5 bases lay outside the gene matches. The CDR3 region is CSVDRGLAGANEQFF. CDR3 nucleotide sequence: TGCAGCGTTGACCGGGGACTAGCGGGGGCAAATGAGCAGTTCTTC.

This rearrangement joins TRBV28 to TRBJ2-7; D may be TRBD2 (6 bases). Trimming shortened V by 6 bases and J by 3 bases, and 15 bases separated the two germline ends. Germline CDR1 is MDHEN and CDR2 is SYDVKM. This CDR3 contains 14 residues. CDR3 sequence: CASSRSPSDYEQYF. The CDR3 bases are TGTGCCAGCAGCCGTTCCCCTAGCGACTACGAGCAGTACTTC.

The chain employs TRBV6-5 and TRBJ1-2; tentatively, D is TRBD1 (6 bases). The ends were cut back, 2 bases at V and 3 bases at J, with 16 bases in the middle. CDR3 length: 16 amino acids. The germline gives CDR1 MNHEY, CDR2 SVGAGI. The CDR3 region is CASSYSPGEVDYGYTF. The CDR3 DNA sequence: TGTGCCAGCAGTTACAGCCCAGGGGAGGTGGACTATGGCTACACCTTC.

The genes are TRBV28 and TRBJ1-6; D uncertain. The CDR3 runs 13 residues. Germline-derived CDR1 and CDR2 are MDHEN and SYDVKM. Deletions cut 6 bases from V and 7 bases from J, with 10 bases between. The DNA for the CDR3 is TGTGCCAGCAGCAGAGGTCAGAATTCACCCCTCCACTTT. Protein: CASSRGQNSPLHF.

The V call is TRBV5-4, the J call TRBJ2-3; D is uncertain. Per the germline V gene, CDR1 is SGHNT and CDR2 is YYREEE (reference sequence). The CDR3 spans 15 residues. V lost 5 bases and J 2 bases, leaving 15 bases between the germline ends. The CDR3 here is CASRETLLITDTQYF. The CDR3 coding sequence is TGTGCCAGCAGGGAAACGCTGCTAATCACAGATACGCAGTATTTT.

This clone came up once. CDR3 region: CASSLEISASPLHF. For the CDR3, the DNA is TGTGCCAGCAGCTTAGAAATAAGTGCTTCACCCCTCCACTTT. V gene TRBV7-8 combines with J gene TRBJ1-6; no clear D gene. The CDR3 is 14 amino acids. Trimming pared 1 base from V and 9 bases from J, leaving 10 bases between. Per germline, CDR1 SGHVS and CDR2 FQNEAQ.

The chain joins TRBV14 to TRBJ2-1, with TRBD2 identical over 8 bases. With 2 bases clipped from V and 2 bases from J, the junction kept 2 bases outside the gene matches. The CDR3 is made up of 15 amino acids. From germline, CDR1 is SGHDN and CDR2 FVKESK. The CDR3 reads CASSQPGLAYNEQFF. For the CDR3, the DNA is TGTGCCAGCAGCCAACCGGGACTAGCCTACAATGAGCAGTTCTTC.

The table lists this clone with a few counts. This chain uses TRBV7-6 with TRBJ2-7; D gene uncertain. The CDR3 loop spans 14 amino acids. Germline loops: CDR1 SGHVS, CDR2 FNYEAQ. V was cut by 0 bases and J by 2 bases, with 8 bases left in between. Written as DNA, the CDR3 is TGTGCCAGCAGCTTAGCGTCCCGGGCCTACGAGCAGTACTTC. Translating it yields CASSLASRAYEQYF. Full variable domain (missing parts from reference TRBV7-6 and TRBJ2-7): GAGVSQSPRYKVTKRGQDVALRCDPISGHVSLYWYRQALGQGPEFLTYFNYEAQQDKSGLPNDRFSAERPEGSISTLTIQRTEQRDSAMYRCASSLASRAYEQYFGPGTRLTVT.

V is TRBV9 and J is TRBJ2-1; 8 bases line up with TRBD1. The V gene's germline CDR1 is SGDLS and CDR2 YYNGEE. This CDR3 has 18 residues. Trimming cost V 0 bases and J 1 base; bases outside gene matches: 9. CDR3 sequence reads: CASSVVGTGTGSYNEQFF. For the CDR3, the DNA is TGTGCCAGCAGCGTAGTAGGAACCGGGACAGGATCCTACAATGAGCAGTTCTTC.

The rearrangement links TRBV7-9 to TRBJ2-2; TRBD2 is a possible D gene (5 bases). V gave up 3 bases and J gave up 6 bases, with 11 bases separating them. The CDR3 covers 14 residues. CDR1 and CDR2 (germline): SEHNR, FQNEAQ (reference sequence). Written as DNA, the CDR3 is TGTGCCAGCAGCTTGGACCTCGGGGCCGGGGAGCTGTTTTTT. Protein sequence: CASSLDLGAGELFF. The entire variable domain, with the rest obtained from reference TRBV7-9 and TRBJ2-2, is as follows: DTGVSQNPRHKITKRGQNVTFRCDPISEHNRLYWYRQTLGQGPEFLTYFQNEAQLEKSRLLSDRFSAERPKGSFSTLEIQRTEQGDSAMYLCASSLDLGAGELFFGEGSRLTVL.

This clone was seen just once. V and J are TRBV7-9 and TRBJ1-5; D may be TRBD1 (5 bases). The CDR3 length is 13 residues. Germline values: CDR1 SEHNR, CDR2 FQNEAQ (reference sequence). V was cut by 2 bases and J by 6 bases, with 8 bases left in between. CDR3 DNA sequence: TGTGCCAGCAGCTTACAGGGAACTCAGCCCCAGCATTTT. Its translation is CASSLQGTQPQHF. Looking up the rest from reference TRBV7-9 and TRBJ1-5 gives the full variable domain: DTGVSQNPRHKITKRGQNVTFRCDPISEHNRLYWYRQTLGQGPEFLTYFQNEAQLEKSRLLSDRFSAERPKGSFSTLEIQRTEQGDSAMYLCASSLQGTQPQHFGDGTRLSIL.

This rearrangement joins TRBV28 to TRBJ2-7; 13 nucleotides agree with TRBD2. This CDR3 is 16 amino acids long. Germline V CDR1 and CDR2: MDHEN, SYDVKM. The ends lost 6 bases at V and 3 bases at J; junction bases unmatched: 8. Here the CDR3 reads CASSRQRTSGSYEQYF. The CDR3 DNA sequence: TGTGCCAGCAGCCGACAGAGGACTAGCGGGAGCTACGAGCAGTACTTC.

As DNA, the CDR3 is TGTGCCACCAGCAGAGATCGGGGCGACGCGGGTGAGACCCAGTACTTC. Translating gives CATSRDRGDAGETQYF. The rearrangement uses TRBV15 and TRBJ2-5; D may match TRBD1 or TRBD2 (5 bases each). CDR3 size: 16 residues. Trimming shortened V by 0 bases and J by 5 bases, and 16 bases separated the two germline ends. Germline V gene sequence: CDR1 LNHNV, CDR2 YYDKDF (reference sequence). Full variable domain (missing parts from reference TRBV15 and TRBJ2-5): DAMVIQNPRYQVTQFGKPVTLSCSQTLNHNVMYWYQQKSSQAPKLLFHYYDKDFNNEADTPDNFQSRRPNTSFCFLDIRSPGLGDTAMYLCATSRDRGDAGETQYFGPGTRLLVL.

The chain uses TRBV5-5 and TRBJ1-2; D ambiguous. Per the germline V gene, CDR1 is SGHKS and CDR2 is YYEKEE (reference sequence). The CDR3 covers 16 residues. The V end was cut by 4 bases, the J end by 0 bases, with 16 bases between. The CDR3 DNA reads TGTGCCAGCAGCCTTGGTCCAGGTTCAGCTAACTATGGCTACACCTTC. It codes for CASSLGPGSANYGYTF. Variable domain in full (rest from reference TRBV5-5 and TRBJ1-2): DAGVTQSPTHLIKTRGQQVTLRCSPISGHKSVSWYQQVLGQGPQFIFQYYEKEERGRGNFPDRFSARQFPNYSSELNVNALLLGDSALYLCASSLGPGSANYGYTFGSGTRLTVV.

The chain is built from TRBV6-5 and TRBJ2-1; 9 bases are a match to TRBD1. With 6 bases clipped from V and 0 bases from J, the junction kept 3 bases outside the gene matches. This CDR3 contains 15 residues. Germline V gene data show CDR1 as MNHEY and CDR2 as SVGAGI. CDR3 DNA: TGTGCCAGCAGGATACAGGGGGCCTCCTACAATGAGCAGTTCTTC. It yields the protein CASRIQGASYNEQFF.

This chain connects TRBV5-8 to TRBJ1-1; D remains unclear. Trimming shortened V by 6 bases and J by 1 base, and 10 bases separated the two germline ends. The CDR3 has 13 residues. Germline lookup yields CDR1 SGHTS and CDR2 YDEGEE. CDR3 nucleotide sequence: TGTGCCAGCACCCTGACTGGGAACACTGAAGCTTTCTTT. It encodes CASTLTGNTEAFF. The full variable domain, in which reference TRBV5-8 and TRBJ1-1 provide the parts outside the CDR3, is EAGVTQSPTHLIKTRGQQATLRCSPISGHTSVYWYQQALGLGLQFLLWYDEGEERNRGNFPPRFSGRQFPNYSSELNVNALELEDSALYLCASTLTGNTEAFFGQGTRLTVV.

With respect to this clone: Other DNA sequences within the sample encode an identical CDR3. The chain recombines TRBV19 with TRBJ2-1, with D maybe TRBD2 (5 bases). The CDR3 loop spans 15 amino acids. Germline loops: CDR1 LNHDA, CDR2 SQIVND (reference sequence). Trimming took 5 bases from V and 0 from J, leaving 11 bases between them. The CDR3 here is CASSSPGSSYNEQFF. CDR3 sequence (DNA): TGTGCCAGTAGTTCGCCGGGGAGCTCCTACAATGAGCAGTTCTTC.

The gene calls are TRBV19 and TRBJ1-5; 11 bases match TRBD1. V gave up 7 bases and J gave up 6 bases; unmatched junction bases: 8. The germline gives CDR1 LNHDA, CDR2 SQIVND (reference sequence). This CDR3 region has 15 residues. CDR3 loop: CASNPGQGAGQPQHF. As DNA, the CDR3 is TGTGCCAGTAACCCAGGACAGGGGGCAGGTCAGCCCCAGCATTTT.

This sequence joins TRBV9 and TRBJ1-4, with no clear D. Deletions cut 3 bases from V and 4 bases from J, with 10 bases between. This CDR3 spans 14 amino acids. The germline CDR1 and CDR2 sequences are SGDLS and YYNGEE. The CDR3 region is CASSATVINEKLFF. CDR3 in DNA: TGTGCCAGCAGCGCCACAGTCATTAATGAAAAACTGTTTTTT.